The clone carrying this T cell receptor (beta chain) has at least ten counts. TCRdb reprocessed the multiplex PCR reads via MiXCR and lists one record per CDR3 protein. This table has about 80,000 distinct CDR3 sequences, approximately 20% appearing once. Axillary draining lymph nodes of breast cancer patients supplied the node samples. The sample originates from a study of breast tumors, draining lymph nodes, adjacent tissues. The germline V and J ends were trimmed by 6 bases and 0 bases, with 8 bases remaining between them. The CDR3 is 14 amino acids. Per the germline V gene, CDR1 is KGHDR and CDR2 is SFDVKD.

This TCR came from a female donor with breast cancer. Some clones in this sample may be carry-over from other donors' samples. The chain is built from TRBV24-1 and TRBJ2-1, with D possibly TRBD2 on 6 matching bases. Material for sequencing was axillary lymph node tissue. The CDR3 nucleotides are TGTGCCACCAGTACCGGGAGCTCCTACAATGAGCAGTTCTTC. It is translated as CATSTGSSYNEQFF.